The next 14 T cell receptor beta chains were all read from a single sample in a study of PD-1 blockade in classical Hodgkin lymphoma. All trial patients relapsed after autologous stem cell transplantation. Measured with immunoSEQ multiplex PCR; TCRdb has only the in-frame clones, and not every one. The sample holds some 84,000 clones, roughly 91% seen once. Sequenced material: peripheral blood mononuclear cells (PBMCs), taken before the second cycle of nivolumab. The receptors here all came from a human donor with classical Hodgkin lymphoma.

The chain is built from TRBV14 and TRBJ2-7, with D perhaps being TRBD1 or TRBD2 (5 bases each). Trimming took 0 bases from V and 4 from J, leaving 28 bases between them. The CDR3 is 20 residues long. Germline V gene lookup returns CDR1 SGHDN and CDR2 FVKESK. The CDR3 region is CASSQDGGRIHRTLPYEQYF. For the CDR3, the DNA is TGTGCCAGCAGCCAAGATGGGGGACGTATACATCGCACACTACCTTACGAGCAGTACTTC.

The chain uses TRBV6-1 and TRBJ2-3; 12 nucleotides match TRBD2. The junction had 8 bases not matched to a gene; V was cut back by 2 bases and J by 5 bases. CDR3 length: 17 residues. Germline V gene data show CDR1 as MNHNS and CDR2 as SASEGT. The CDR3 DNA follows: TGTGCCAGCAGTGAAAACCCTAGCGGGAGGGCCGTAGATACGCAGTATTTT. It is translated as CASSENPSGRAVDTQYF.

CDR3 sequence: CASSQASGGGQNIQYF. For the CDR3, the DNA is TGTGCCAGCAGCCAAGCTAGCGGAGGGGGGCAAAACATTCAGTACTTC. This chain links TRBV4-2 with TRBJ2-4, with D maybe TRBD2 (7 bases). Trimming left V 1 base short and J 5 bases short, with 15 bases between. The length of the CDR3 is 16 residues. Looked up from germline, CDR1 is LGHNA and CDR2 is YNFKEQ.

This chain connects TRBV6-5 to TRBJ2-1, with D possibly being TRBD2 (6 bases). The CDR3 sequence is 15 residues long. Trimming removed 3 bases at V and 2 bases at J, with 11 bases between. CDR1 and CDR2 (germline): MNHEY, SVGAGI. In DNA, the CDR3 is TGTGCCAGCAGTTATACCGCTAGCGCCTACAATGAGCAGTTCTTC. Its protein is CASSYTASAYNEQFF.

The chain recombines TRBV7-9 with TRBJ2-1, with D possibly TRBD2 on 6 matching bases. The ends were cut back, 3 bases at V and 4 bases at J, with 19 bases in the middle. The CDR3 loop spans 17 amino acids. The V gene's germline CDR1 is SEHNR and CDR2 FQNEAQ (reference sequence). The CDR3 DNA sequence: TGTGCCAGCAGCTTTTTCATTGGGGGGAGGCATTACAATGAGCAGTTCTTC. Its translation: CASSFFIGGRHYNEQFF.

The gene calls are TRBV25-1 and TRBJ2-7, with 10 positions matching TRBD1. The CDR3 is 15 amino acids. The ends lost 6 bases at V and 4 bases at J; junction bases unmatched: 9. The V gene's germline CDR1 is MGHDK and CDR2 SYGVNS. The CDR3 sequence is CASRTSGTGDYEQYF. The CDR3 bases are TGTGCCAGCAGGACGTCCGGGACAGGGGATTACGAGCAGTACTTC.

The chain has TRBV19 and TRBJ1-4, with 10 bases aligning to TRBD1. Germline V gives CDR1 LNHDA, CDR2 SQIVND (reference sequence). The CDR3 contains 17 residues. V was clipped by 5 bases and J by 0 bases; unmatched bases: 6. CDR3 in amino acids: CASSPGTGVATNEKLFF. The CDR3 DNA reads as TGTGCCAGTAGTCCAGGGACAGGGGTGGCAACTAATGAAAAACTGTTTTTT.

The chain recombines TRBV7-9 with TRBJ2-2; 14 bases are a match to TRBD2. CDR1 SEHNR and CDR2 FQNEAQ come from the germline V gene (reference sequence). With 6 bases clipped from V and 8 bases from J, the junction kept 5 bases outside the gene matches. The length of the CDR3 is 15 residues. The CDR3, as DNA: TGTGCCAGCAGTCGGACTAGCGGGAGGAGAGGGGAGCTGTTTTTT. As protein: CASSRTSGRRGELFF.

This clone was recorded only once. The chain is built from TRBV27 and TRBJ2-7; D possibly corresponds to TRBD2 (6 bases). Germline V lookup: CDR1 MNHEY, CDR2 SMNVEV (reference sequence). V was trimmed by 5 bases and J by 7 bases, leaving 9 bases between them. The CDR3 covers 11 residues. The CDR3 DNA sequence: TGTGCCAGCAGTCCAGGGAGGGAGCAGTACTTC. Translating it yields CASSPGREQYF.

This clone was seen a single time. The chain uses TRBV5-1 and TRBJ2-1; a possible D gene is TRBD2 (6 bases). The CDR3 extends over 15 amino acids. Per germline, CDR1 SGHRS and CDR2 YFSETQ. V was trimmed by 4 bases and J by 0 bases, leaving 11 bases between them. CDR3 nucleotide sequence: TGCGCCAGCAGCCTTTCTAGCGTCTCCTACAATGAGCAGTTCTTC. Protein: CASSLSSVSYNEQFF. Combining the CDR3 with reference TRBV5-1 and TRBJ2-1 gives the whole variable domain KAGVTQTPRYLIKTRGQQVTLSCSPISGHRSVSWYQQTPGQGLQFLFEYFSETQRNKGNFPGRFSGRQFSNSRSEMNVSTLELGDSALYLCASSLSSVSYNEQFFGPGTRLTVL.

This chain uses TRBV6-5 with TRBJ1-4, with TRBD1 as a possible D gene (6 bases). Germline V gives CDR1 MNHEY, CDR2 SVGAGI. Trimming cost V 5 bases and J 11 bases, with 18 bases left between them. The CDR3 is 14 residues long. The DNA of the CDR3 is TGTGCCAGCAGTGAATGGGGGGCCTTCGAGAAACTGTTTTTT. Residues: CASSEWGAFEKLFF.

The rearrangement uses TRBV9 and TRBJ2-1, with TRBD2 as a possible D gene (6 bases). CDR1 and CDR2 from the germline V gene are SGDLS and YYNGEE. This CDR3 is built from 13 residues. The V end was cut by 4 bases, the J end by 10 bases, with 15 bases between. CDR3 in DNA: TGTGCCAGCAGCCCCCCCGCGGGATTCGAGCAGTTCTTC. Translation gives CASSPPAGFEQFF.

The CDR3 sequence is CASRTGGYNIQYF. As DNA, the CDR3 is TGTGCCAGCCGTACGGGAGGCTACAACATTCAGTACTTC. V usage is TRBV2 and J usage is TRBJ2-4; 7 positions match TRBD2. There are 13 residues in the CDR3. Per germline, CDR1 SNHLY and CDR2 FYNNEI. The V gene end was trimmed by 8 bases and the J gene end by 7 bases; junction bases not matched to a gene: 8.

This sequence joins TRBV6-4 and TRBJ2-5; D not resolved. Germline V gives CDR1 MRHNA, CDR2 SNTAGT. CDR3 size: 13 residues. V was pared by 6 bases and J by 1 base, with 9 bases between. Here the CDR3 reads CASRWAPQETQYF. The CDR3 nucleotides are TGTGCCAGCAGATGGGCCCCCCAAGAGACCCAGTACTTC.